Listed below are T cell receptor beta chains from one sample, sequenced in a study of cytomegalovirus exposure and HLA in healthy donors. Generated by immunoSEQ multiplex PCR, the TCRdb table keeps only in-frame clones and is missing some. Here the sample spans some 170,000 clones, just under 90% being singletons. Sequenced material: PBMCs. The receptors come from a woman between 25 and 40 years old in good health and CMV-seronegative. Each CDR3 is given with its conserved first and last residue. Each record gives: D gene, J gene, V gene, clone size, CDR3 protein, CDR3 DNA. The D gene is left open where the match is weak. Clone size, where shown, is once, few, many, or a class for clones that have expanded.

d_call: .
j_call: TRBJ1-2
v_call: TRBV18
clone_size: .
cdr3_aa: CASSRSYGYTF
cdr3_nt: TGTGCCAGCTCACGGAGCTATGGCTACACCTTC

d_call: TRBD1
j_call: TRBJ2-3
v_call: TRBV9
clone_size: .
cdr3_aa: CASSVGGTGGRNTQYF
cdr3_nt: TGTGCCAGCAGCGTAGGCGGGACAGGGGGCCGAAATACGCAGTATTTT

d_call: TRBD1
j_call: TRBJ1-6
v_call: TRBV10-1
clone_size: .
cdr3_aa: CASSRDSSYNSPLHF
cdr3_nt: TGCGCCAGCAGTCGGGACAGCTCCTATAATTCACCCCTCCACTTT

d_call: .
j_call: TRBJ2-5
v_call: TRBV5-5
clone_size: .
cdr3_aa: CASSLSPSYQETQYF
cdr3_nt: TGTGCCAGCAGCTTGTCTCCCAGTTATCAAGAGACCCAGTACTTC

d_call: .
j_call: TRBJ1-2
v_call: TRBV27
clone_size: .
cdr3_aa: CASSLTAGDNYGYTF
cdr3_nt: TGTGCCAGCAGTTTAACGGCAGGGGATAACTATGGCTACACCTTC

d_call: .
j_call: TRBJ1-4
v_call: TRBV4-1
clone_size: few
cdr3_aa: CASSLARREKLFF
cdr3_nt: TGCGCCAGCAGCCTAGCGAGGAGGGAAAAACTGTTTTTT

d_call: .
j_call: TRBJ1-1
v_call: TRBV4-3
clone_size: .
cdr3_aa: CASSQSNTEAFF
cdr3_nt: TGCGCCAGCAGCCAAAGCAACACTGAAGCTTTCTTT

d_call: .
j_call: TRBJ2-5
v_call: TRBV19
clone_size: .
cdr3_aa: CASSSRFQETQYF
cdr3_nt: TGTGCCAGTAGTTCCCGGTTTCAAGAGACCCAGTACTTC

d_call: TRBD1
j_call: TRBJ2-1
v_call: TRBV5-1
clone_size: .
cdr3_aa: CASSLLGTGLYNEQFF
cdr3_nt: TGCGCCAGCAGCTTACTCGGGACAGGACTTTACAATGAGCAGTTCTTC

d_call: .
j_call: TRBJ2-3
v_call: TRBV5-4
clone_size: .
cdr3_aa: CASSSRASSDTQYF
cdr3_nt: TGTGCCAGCAGCTCAAGGGCTAGCTCGGATACGCAGTATTTT

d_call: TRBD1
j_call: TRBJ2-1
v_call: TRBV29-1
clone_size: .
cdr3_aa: CSATKGGISYNEQFF
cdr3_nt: TGCAGCGCAACTAAAGGGGGCATCTCCTACAATGAGCAGTTCTTC

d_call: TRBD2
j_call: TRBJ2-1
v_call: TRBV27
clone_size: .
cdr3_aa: CASSSLAGGAYNEQFF
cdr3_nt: TGTGCCAGCAGTTCTCTAGCGGGGGGGGCGTACAATGAGCAGTTCTTC

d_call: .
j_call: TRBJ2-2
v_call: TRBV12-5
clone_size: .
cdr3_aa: CASTDSNTGELFF
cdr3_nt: TGTGCCAGTACTGATTCGAACACCGGGGAGCTGTTTTTT

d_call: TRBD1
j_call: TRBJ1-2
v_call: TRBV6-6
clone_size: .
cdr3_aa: CASSYSTGGGGYTF
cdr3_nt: TGTGCCAGCAGTTATTCGACAGGGGGGGGTGGCTACACCTTC

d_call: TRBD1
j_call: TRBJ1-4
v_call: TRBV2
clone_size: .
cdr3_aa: CASISRRDRVVEKLFF
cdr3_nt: TGTGCCAGCATCTCTCGAAGAGACAGGGTTGTTGAAAAACTGTTTTTT

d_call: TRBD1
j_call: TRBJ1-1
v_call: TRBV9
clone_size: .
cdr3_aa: CASSSLTGGERADTEAFF
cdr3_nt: TGTGCCAGCAGCTCCCTGACAGGGGGCGAAAGGGCGGACACTGAAGCTTTCTTT

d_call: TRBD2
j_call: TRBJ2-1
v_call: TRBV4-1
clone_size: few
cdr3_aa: CASSHGRVFRTSGTEEQFF
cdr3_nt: TGCGCCAGCAGCCATGGACGGGTTTTTCGAACTAGCGGCACCGAGGAGCAGTTCTTC

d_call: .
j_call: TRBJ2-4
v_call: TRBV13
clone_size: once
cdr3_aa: CASSLGFDRWSEAKNIQYF
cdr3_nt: TGTGCCAGCAGCCTAGGCTTCGACAGGTGGTCTGAGGCCAAAAACATTCAGTACTTC

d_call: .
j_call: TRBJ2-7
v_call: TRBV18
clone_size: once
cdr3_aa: CASSPRQESSYEQYF
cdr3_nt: TGTGCCAGCTCACCACGACAGGAGAGCTCCTACGAGCAGTACTTC

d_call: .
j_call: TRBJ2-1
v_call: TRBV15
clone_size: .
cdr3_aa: CATSGRQATYNEQFF
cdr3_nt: TGTGCCACCAGCGGACGACAGGCAACCTACAATGAGCAGTTCTTC

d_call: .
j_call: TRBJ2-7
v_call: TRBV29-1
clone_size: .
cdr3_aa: CSVGREVSYEQYF
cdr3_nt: TGCAGCGTTGGTAGGGAGGTCTCCTACGAGCAGTACTTC